These T cell receptor beta chains were read from a single sample in a study of lymphopenia after photon versus proton radiotherapy. The assay was immunoSEQ multiplex PCR, and TCRdb's table has in-frame clones only and misses some. Seen here are roughly 22,000 clones, roughly 85% observed once, and the top ten hold about 20%. Sequenced material: peripheral blood, taken from a patient treated with proton-based radiotherapy. These TCRs come from a woman in her 70s with pancreatic cancer. Each CDR3 is given with its conserved first and last residue. A D gene is named only where the DNA matches it firmly. Only part of the rows carry a size: once, few, many, or a class if the clone is expanded.

clone_size,v_call,d_call,j_call,cdr3_nt,cdr3_aa
NA,TRBV29-1,NA,TRBJ2-7,TGCAGCGTTGTAGGCAGCTCCTACGAGCAGTACTTC,CSVVGSSYEQYF
NA,TRBV7-2,NA,TRBJ1-2,TGTGCCAGCAGCTTAGGATTTGGGAATGGCTACACCTTC,CASSLGFGNGYTF
NA,TRBV19,NA,TRBJ2-4,TGTGCCAGTAGTGTCCCGACGGTGAAGGGCATTCAGTACTTC,CASSVPTVKGIQYF
NA,TRBV29-1,TRBD1,TRBJ2-7,TGCAGCGCCCTGACAGGGACGGACGAGCAGTACTTC,CSALTGTDEQYF
NA,TRBV16,TRBD1,TRBJ2-3,TGTGCCAGCAGCCCGAATTTGGGGGACAGTACATCCGATACGCAGTATTTT,CASSPNLGDSTSDTQYF
NA,TRBV7-2,NA,TRBJ2-3,TGTGCCAGCAGCTTAGGTCTTGGCGGGCGCACAGATACGCAGTATTTT,CASSLGLGGRTDTQYF
NA,TRBV9,TRBD2,TRBJ2-5,TGTGCCAGCAGCGTAGCGGCCACGGGAGGAGAGACCCAGTACTTC,CASSVAATGGETQYF
NA,TRBV5-6,NA,TRBJ2-7,TGTGCCAGCAGCTTGTTTATCTACGAGCAGTACTTC,CASSLFIYEQYF
few,TRBV7-9,NA,TRBJ1-1,TGTGCCAGCAGCTTAGCAGGGGGACTAAACACTGAAGCTTTCTTT,CASSLAGGLNTEAFF
NA,TRBV19,NA,TRBJ1-6,TGTGCCAGTAGTACGGGAGACAGGAGCTCCTATAATTCACCCCTCCACTTT,CASSTGDRSSYNSPLHF
NA,TRBV25-1,NA,TRBJ2-3,TGTGCCAGCAGTAGACAGGTAACTTCAGATACGCAGTATTTT,CASSRQVTSDTQYF
NA,TRBV29-1,NA,TRBJ1-1,TGCAGCGTTGGGGAGGTTCTGAACACTGAAGCTTTCTTT,CSVGEVLNTEAFF
NA,TRBV4-1,TRBD1,TRBJ2-4,TGCGCCAGCAGCCAAGGAAGACAGGGCCCAATTGCCAAAAACATTCAGTACTTC,CASSQGRQGPIAKNIQYF
NA,TRBV9,NA,TRBJ1-4,TGTGCCAGCAGCGTAGCTCAGGGGCCTAATGAAAAACTGTTTTTT,CASSVAQGPNEKLFF
NA,TRBV18,NA,TRBJ2-1,TGTGCCAGCTCAGTCAACAGGGCGACCTACAATGAGCAGTTCTTC,CASSVNRATYNEQFF
NA,TRBV7-2,NA,TRBJ1-6,TGTGCCAGCAGCTTAGTCGACTTTCGGCGAAATTCACCCCTCCACTTT,CASSLVDFRRNSPLHF
NA,TRBV7-2,NA,TRBJ2-3,TGTGCCAGCAGCCCAGGGGCTGGCAGGAGCACAGATACGCAGTATTTT,CASSPGAGRSTDTQYF
NA,TRBV4-3,NA,TRBJ1-2,TGCGCCAGCAGCCAAGACAGGGACTATGGCTACACCTTC,CASSQDRDYGYTF
NA,TRBV5-1,NA,TRBJ2-2,TGCGCCAGCAGCTTGGATAGCGCGAACACCGGGGAGCTGTTTTTT,CASSLDSANTGELFF
NA,TRBV28,TRBD1,TRBJ1-5,TGTGCCAGCAGTTTATCCACAGGGGGCGAGCAGCCCCAGCATTTT,CASSLSTGGEQPQHF
NA,TRBV6-8,TRBD1,TRBJ1-1,TGTGCCAGCAGGGGACAGGGAAAGAACACTGAAGCTTTCTTT,CASRGQGKNTEAFF
few,TRBV9,NA,TRBJ2-5,TGTGCCAGCAGCCCCCTTGACACAACCTTACGGGAGACCCAGTACTTC,CASSPLDTTLRETQYF
NA,TRBV19,NA,TRBJ2-5,TGTGCCAGTAGTCCGGATATGTGGGAGACCCAGTACTTC,CASSPDMWETQYF
NA,TRBV5-1,TRBD2,TRBJ2-5,TGCGCCAGCAGCTCCTCTGGCGGGAGCGTGCGAGAGACCCAGTACTTC,CASSSSGGSVRETQYF
once,TRBV10-2,NA,TRBJ1-1,TGCGCCAGTCGTACCATGAACACTGAAGCTTTCTTT,CASRTMNTEAFF
NA,TRBV28,NA,TRBJ2-6,TGTGCCAGCACAAGCTCTGGGGCCAACGTCCTGACTTTC,CASTSSGANVLTF
NA,TRBV19,NA,TRBJ1-1,TGTGCCAGTACCCCCCAAGGGGACCTAACTGAAGCTTTCTTT,CASTPQGDLTEAFF
few,TRBV9,NA,TRBJ1-1,TGTGCCAGCAGCGCAACCGGGACGGGGAACACTGAAGCTTTCTTT,CASSATGTGNTEAFF
once,TRBV6-5,NA,TRBJ1-1,TGTGCCAGCAGTTACACAGGGAATTACCCTGAAGCTTTCTTT,CASSYTGNYPEAFF
once,TRBV28,NA,TRBJ1-2,TGTGCCACCCTGTTGGGTATTAACTATGGCTACACCTTC,CATLLGINYGYTF
few,TRBV7-8,NA,TRBJ2-2,TGTGCCAGCACAGCGTTTGACACCGGGGAGCTGTTTTTT,CASTAFDTGELFF
NA,TRBV5-1,NA,TRBJ2-7,TGCGCCAGCAGCTACGACGGTACCTACGAGCAGTACTTC,CASSYDGTYEQYF
NA,TRBV19,NA,TRBJ2-1,TGTGCCAGTACTCGGCGGGCGGAATCACTCGATGAGCAGTTCTTC,CASTRRAESLDEQFF
NA,TRBV5-1,TRBD1,TRBJ1-2,TGCGCCAGCAGCTACGACCGGGGACAGGGGTCTGGCTACACCTTC,CASSYDRGQGSGYTF
NA,TRBV7-8,NA,TRBJ1-1,TGTGCCAGCAGCTCCGATGACACTGAAGCTTTCTTT,CASSSDDTEAFF
NA,TRBV19,NA,TRBJ2-7,TGTGCCAGTAGTATTTCGGTTTCCTACGAGCAGTACTTC,CASSISVSYEQYF
once,TRBV11-3,TRBD2,TRBJ2-5,TGTGCCAGCGTCAGGAGTAGCGGGGAGACCCAGTACTTC,CASVRSSGETQYF
NA,TRBV7-8,TRBD1,TRBJ1-2,TGTGCCAGCAGCTTGGGAAGGACAGGGGCCGAACTTTACTATGGCTACACCTTC,CASSLGRTGAELYYGYTF
NA,TRBV4-3,NA,TRBJ2-7,TGCGCCAGCAGCCAAGATCGATACAGGGATGGAGGAGACGAGCAGTACTTC,CASSQDRYRDGGDEQYF
NA,TRBV28,TRBD2,TRBJ2-1,TGTGCCAGCGTCGGCGGCGGGAGCTACAATGAGCAGTTCTTC,CASVGGGSYNEQFF
few,TRBV10-3,TRBD2,TRBJ2-1,TGTGCCATCAGGACGACTAGCGGGCACGGGGACTCCTACAATGAGCAGTTCTTC,CAIRTTSGHGDSYNEQFF